The present T cell receptor beta chain was sequenced within a study of shared clonotypes between healthy human individuals. Method: immunoSEQ multiplex PCR; TCRdb's copy keeps in-frame clones and lacks some. There are about 2.4 million clones in the sample; 90% to 95% occur only once, and 0.35% to 0.45% lies in the top ten. Germline-derived CDR1 and CDR2 are MDHEN and SYDVKM. The CDR3 covers 20 residues. Trimming took off 3 bases at V and 0 bases at J, with 21 bases between the two ends. The specimen was naive CD4+ T cells from PBMCs. Indicated subset: CD45RA+ positively selected. The sequence derives from a man younger than 35 in good health. Some clones in this sample may be carry-over from other donors' samples. The chain carries TRBV28 and TRBJ2-6; no reliable D call. The CDR3 nucleotides read TGTGCCAGCAGTTTGTTTGCGTGGGTGGCCGGAAGCTCTGGGGCCAACGTCCTGACTTTC. Translation: CASSLFAWVAGSSGANVLTF. Combining the CDR3 with reference TRBV28 and TRBJ2-6 gives the whole variable domain DVKVTQSSRYLVKRTGEKVFLECVQDMDHENMFWYRQDPGLGLRLIYFSYDVKMKEKGDIPEGYSVSREKKERFSLILESASTNQTSMYLCASSLFAWVAGSSGANVLTFGAGSRLTVL.